The clone carrying this T cell receptor (beta chain) was detected only a few times. Germline CDR1 reads SGHRS; CDR2 reads YFSETQ. The trim removed 4 bases at V and 0 bases at J, leaving 14 bases unmatched. This CDR3 contains 20 residues. Libraries were prepared by immunoSEQ multiplex PCR; TCRdb keeps only in-frame clonotypes and omits some of them. The data show 350,000 to 450,000 clones, about 85% seen once. The data were obtained in a study of blood T cell repertoires in COVID-19. Study context: From T cells, B-cell-depleted T cells, or PBMCs came the material, which was cDNA or gDNA.

Sequencing used peripheral blood. This rearrangement joins TRBV5-1 to TRBJ2-3; 13 nucleotides match TRBD2. The receptor comes from a woman younger than 30 with acute or convalescent COVID-19. CDR3 sequence (DNA): TGCGCCAGCAGCAACCCGGGACTAGCGGGGACTATATCTAGCACAGATACGCAGTATTTT. Translated: CASSNPGLAGTISSTDTQYF.